The entry that follows covers one T cell receptor beta chain sequence. This record belongs to a study of T cell changes during pregnancy in multiple sclerosis. The repertoire was sequenced with immunoSEQ multiplex PCR; TCRdb's copy has only in-frame clones and lacks some. The table lists approximately 100,000 clones, 85% to 95% of them singletons. Germline V CDR1 and CDR2: MNHEY, SMNVEV (reference sequence). This CDR3 region has 14 residues. Deletions cut 2 bases from V and 6 bases from J, with 11 bases between. The J gene is TRBJ1-5, the V gene TRBV27, with TRBD1 as a possible D gene (5 bases). The sequenced sample was peripheral blood, obtained after pregnancy. The TCR sequence derives from a female donor with multiple sclerosis, enrolled in a pregnancy study. The CDR3 protein is CASSLMGGGQPQHF. The CDR3 nucleotides read TGTGCCAGCAGTTTAATGGGGGGGGGTCAGCCCCAGCATTTT.